This T cell receptor beta chain originates from a study of shared clonotypes between healthy human individuals. About the study: Donors had three CD4 naive, three CD4 memory, two CD8 naive and one CD8 memory plate apiece.

CD45RO-negative CD8 cells positively selected for CCR7 made up the naive population, which excluded terminally differentiated effector memory CD45RA+ cells. With respect to this clone: Other DNA sequences of this sample code for an identical CDR3.

V lost 3 bases, J lost 3 bases, and 2 bases stayed unmatched. Germline CDR1 SGDLS, CDR2 YYNGEE. This CDR3 contains 14 residues. Here immunoSEQ multiplex PCR was the method, and the copy in TCRdb shows in-frame clones only, minus some. The repertoire holds some 1,900,000 clones, approximately 94% seen once, with under 1.5% in the top ten. This rearrangement joins TRBV9 to TRBJ2-7, with TRBD1 matching 11 bases. The specimen sequenced was naive CD8+ T cells sorted from blood. This sequence was found in a man between 18 and 35 years old in good health. Here the CDR3 DNA reads TGTGCCAGCAGCGCGGGACAGGGGGACTACGAGCAGTACTTC. This sequence encodes CASSAGQGDYEQYF.